A selection of T cell receptor beta chains follows, all from one sample in a study of cytomegalovirus exposure and HLA in healthy donors. The repertoire was sequenced with immunoSEQ multiplex PCR; TCRdb's copy has only in-frame clones and lacks some. The sample has around 110,000 clones, approximately 70% seen once. Material for sequencing was PBMCs. All receptors derive from a man aged 25 to 40 in good health and CMV-seropositive. CDR3s include the opening cysteine and the closing phenylalanine or tryptophan. A D gene is named only where the DNA matches it firmly. Where a row states a size, it is once, few, many or the class of an expanded clone; other rows omit it.

V	J	D	size	DNA	CDR3
TRBV27	TRBJ2-2	TRBD1	-	TGTGCCAGCAGTCGGACAGGGGATTGGACCGGGGAGCTGTTTTTT	CASSRTGDWTGELFF
TRBV28	TRBJ1-2	TRBD1	-	TGTGCCAGCAGTTTCAGGGGGCGCGCGGACTATGGCTACACCTTC	CASSFRGRADYGYTF
TRBV6-1	TRBJ2-3	-	once	TGTGCCAGCAGGGCCCCATTCACAGATACGCAGTATTTT	CASRAPFTDTQYF
TRBV7-9	TRBJ1-5	TRBD1	few	TGTGCCAGCAGCCAAGACAGGGGGCTGGGTCAGCCCCAGCATTTT	CASSQDRGLGQPQHF
TRBV29-1	TRBJ1-1	-	-	TGCAGCGGACAGGACATCACTGAAGCTTTCTTT	CSGQDITEAFF
TRBV5-1	TRBJ2-3	-	-	TGCGCCAGCAGCTCCTTAGCGGAGGATACGCAGTATTTT	CASSSLAEDTQYF
TRBV10-3	TRBJ2-7	-	-	TGTGCCATCATTTCGGCAGGCGAGCAGTACTTC	CAIISAGEQYF
TRBV6-5	TRBJ2-3	-	-	TGTGCCAGCAGTTCTAGAAACAGGGCGGCAGATACGCAGTATTTT	CASSSRNRAADTQYF
TRBV7-9	TRBJ1-2	-	-	TGTTCCAGCAGCTTAGCGATTTGGGGCAGGGCTGGCTACACCTTC	CSSSLAIWGRAGYTF
TRBV7-9	TRBJ1-4	-	-	TGTGCCAGCAGCTTCCCTACAGGGACGACTAATGAAAAACTGTTTTTT	CASSFPTGTTNEKLFF
TRBV5-1	TRBJ2-7	-	-	TGCGCCAGCAGCTCGGGGGAACGGGCCTACGAGCAGTACTTC	CASSSGERAYEQYF
TRBV28	TRBJ1-1	-	-	TGTGCCAGCAGTATCCCGGGGGTGGGCACTGAAGCTTTCTTT	CASSIPGVGTEAFF
TRBV30	TRBJ2-2	-	-	TGTGCCTGGGGCCAGGGGACCGGGGAGCTGTTTTTT	CAWGQGTGELFF
TRBV11-2	TRBJ2-1	TRBD1	once	TGTGCCAGCAGCCCAAGGACAGGGGGCAATGAGCAGTTCTTC	CASSPRTGGNEQFF
TRBV5-1	TRBJ1-5	-	-	TGCGCCGGCAGCTTGGAAGGGGGATCCCAGCATTTT	CAGSLEGGSQHF
TRBV29-1	TRBJ1-3	-	-	TGCAGCGTTGGAGCTAACTCTGGAAACACCATATATTTT	CSVGANSGNTIYF
TRBV10-3	TRBJ1-1	-	once	TGTGCCATCAGTGAGTCTGGTTTTTTAGGTGCGGAGGGTTCTGAAGCTTTCTTT	CAISESGFLGAEGSEAFF
TRBV10-3	TRBJ2-2	TRBD2	-	TGTGCCACCCCTTCGAGCGGGAGTGAACCCACCGGGGAGCTGTTTTTT	CATPSSGSEPTGELFF
TRBV5-4	TRBJ2-1	-	-	TGTGCCAGCAGTGGTCTAGCCCGCTTCAATGAGCAGTTCTTC	CASSGLARFNEQFF
TRBV27	TRBJ2-3	-	-	TGTGCCAGCAGTTCCCCGCTCAAAACAGGGAATACGCAGTATTTT	CASSSPLKTGNTQYF
TRBV27	TRBJ2-1	-	few	TGTGCCAGCAGTTTGGGACCGGCGGGATCCTACAATGAGCAGTTCTTC	CASSLGPAGSYNEQFF
TRBV4-1	TRBJ2-7	-	-	TGCGCCAGCAGCCAAGATCGTGCGGCCTACGAGCAGTACTTC	CASSQDRAAYEQYF
TRBV7-9	TRBJ2-3	TRBD2	-	TGTGCCAGCAGCTTAACTGCCAGCGGGATGGTGGGCACAGATACGCAGTATTTT	CASSLTASGMVGTDTQYF
TRBV27	TRBJ2-3	TRBD2	once	TGTGCCAGCAGTCCCCCGGGACTAGCGGCTAGCACAGATACGCAGTATTTT	CASSPPGLAASTDTQYF
TRBV21-1	TRBJ1-5	-	few	TGTGCCAGCAGCAAGGTCACAGGCCCTCGGCCCCAGCATTTT	CASSKVTGPRPQHF
TRBV10-3	TRBJ1-1	TRBD1	once	TGTGCCATCAGCGGGACAGGGCCCGCTGAAGCTTTCTTT	CAISGTGPAEAFF
TRBV2	TRBJ2-1	TRBD2	-	TGTGCCAGCAGTTCCAGACTAGCTCCACTCCTTAGAAACAATGAGCAGTTCTTC	CASSSRLAPLLRNNEQFF
TRBV29-1	TRBJ2-3	-	few	TGCAGCGCCGGGGGTAGGACAGATACGCAGTATTTT	CSAGGRTDTQYF
TRBV19	TRBJ1-6	-	-	TGTGCCAGTAGATTTCCCAACAGGGTGTCACCCCTCCACTTT	CASRFPNRVSPLHF
TRBV29-1	TRBJ1-2	-	-	TGCAGCGCCTCGCGGGGGGTTAAAGATATTAACTATGGCTACACCTTC	CSASRGVKDINYGYTF
TRBV7-2	TRBJ2-1	-	-	TGTGCCAGCAGCCCTCCCCCGGCGGCTTCCTACAATGAGCAGTTCTTC	CASSPPPAASYNEQFF